A single TCR beta chain is shown here with its context. The antigen is not known. This sample is part of a study of cytomegalovirus exposure and HLA in healthy donors. 13 Jbeta primers and 60 Vbeta primers were used for the PCR. Only in-frame clones appear in the TCRdb table, and some are missing; sequencing was by immunoSEQ multiplex PCR. There are more than 55,000 clones in the sample; 65% to 90% occur only once, and about 1.5% lies in the top ten. Overall study results and limits: The CMV antigen specificity of a few CMV-associated chains was confirmed through in vitro analysis. There were some public TCRs occurring in many donors, but most TCR sequences were rare. A later analysis appeared to link common viral pathogens to several of the most significant clusters.

V was cut by 5 bases and J by 9 bases, with 17 bases left in between. The CDR3 consists of 14 residues. Looked up from germline, CDR1 is SGHTA and CDR2 is FQGTGA. The clonotype originates from a human donor in good health. The sequencing sample was made of PBMCs. The chain joins TRBV7-3 to TRBJ2-1, with D tentatively TRBD2 (7 bases). CDR3 loop: CASSQIGGGVEQFF. In nucleotides, the CDR3 is TGTGCCAGCAGCCAAATTGGGGGGGGCGTTGAGCAGTTCTTC.